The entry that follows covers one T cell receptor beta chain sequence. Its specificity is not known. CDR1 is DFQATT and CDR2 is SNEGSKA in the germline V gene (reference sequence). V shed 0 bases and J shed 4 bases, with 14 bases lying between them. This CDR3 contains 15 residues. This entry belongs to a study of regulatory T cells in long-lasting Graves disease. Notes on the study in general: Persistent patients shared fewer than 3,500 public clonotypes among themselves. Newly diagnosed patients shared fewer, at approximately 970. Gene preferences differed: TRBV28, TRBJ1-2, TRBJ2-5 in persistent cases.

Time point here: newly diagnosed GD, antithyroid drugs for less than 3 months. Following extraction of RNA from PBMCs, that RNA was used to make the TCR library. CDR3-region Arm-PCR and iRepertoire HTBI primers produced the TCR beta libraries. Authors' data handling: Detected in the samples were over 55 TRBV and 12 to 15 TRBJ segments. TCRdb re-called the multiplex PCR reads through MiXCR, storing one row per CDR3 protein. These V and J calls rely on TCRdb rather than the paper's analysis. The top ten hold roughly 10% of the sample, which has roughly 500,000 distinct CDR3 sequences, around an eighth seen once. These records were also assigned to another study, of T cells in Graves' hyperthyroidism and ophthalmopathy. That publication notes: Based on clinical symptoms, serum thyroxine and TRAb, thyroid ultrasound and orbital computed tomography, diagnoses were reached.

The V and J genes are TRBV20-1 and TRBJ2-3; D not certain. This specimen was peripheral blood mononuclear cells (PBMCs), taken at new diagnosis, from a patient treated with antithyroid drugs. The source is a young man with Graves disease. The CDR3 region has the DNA TGCAGTGCTAGAGAAGGCGGTTTATCTCCAGATACGCAGTATTTT. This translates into CSAREGGLSPDTQYF.